Shown below are 26 T cell receptor beta chains from a single sample sequenced in a study of cytomegalovirus exposure and HLA in healthy donors (TCRdb year 2017). Receptor libraries were prepared by the immunoSEQ multiplex PCR assay. A mixture of 60 forward primers for TCR Vbeta segments and 13 reverse primers for TCR Jbeta segments was used in the multiplex PCR. TCRdb took over this immuneACCESS table, retaining in-frame rearrangements with V and J assigned. Such tables are incomplete; in checked studies, under half of the missing clones stem from an unresolved V gene, and the remainder is unexplained. The sample contains roughly 230,000 clones, about 93% of them found a single time. Jointly, the top ten make up 1.7% of the sample. Sequencing used PBMCs. These receptors originate from a girl aged 2 to 10 in good health and CMV-seronegative.

This chain uses TRBV27 with TRBJ2-5; 7 bases are a match to TRBD1. In germline, CDR1 is MNHEY, CDR2 SMNVEV (reference sequence). The CDR3 consists of 14 residues. Trimming took 5 bases from V and 5 from J; bases not matched to a gene: 8. CDR3 protein: CASSRGTAGETQYF. For the CDR3, the DNA is TGTGCCAGCAGTAGAGGGACAGCCGGGGAGACCCAGTACTTC.

This clone was found once. This rearrangement joins TRBV6-5 to TRBJ2-5; possibly TRBD2 for D (6 bases). Per germline, CDR1 MNHEY and CDR2 SVGAGI. This CDR3 contains 15 residues. The V end was cut by 4 bases, the J end by 4 bases, with 16 bases between. CDR3 nucleotide sequence: TGTGCCAGCAGTTTCCAATACTGGACTACAGAGACCCAGTACTTC. Protein: CASSFQYWTTETQYF.

V usage is TRBV5-1 and J usage is TRBJ2-1; D not certain. The length of the CDR3 is 15 residues. Deletions cut 2 bases from V and 0 bases from J, with 9 bases between. Germline-derived CDR1 and CDR2 are SGHRS and YFSETQ. CDR3 sequence: CASSFDLSSYNEQFF. CDR3 sequence (DNA): TGCGCCAGCAGCTTCGACTTAAGCTCCTACAATGAGCAGTTCTTC.

This rearrangement joins TRBV29-1 to TRBJ1-2, with 10 bases aligning to TRBD1. The V gene's germline CDR1 is SQVTM and CDR2 ANQGSEA. The CDR3 sequence is 17 residues long. The V gene end was trimmed by 5 bases and the J gene end by 3 bases; junction bases not matched to a gene: 15. The chain's CDR3 is CSVSNRGDGQGDYGYTF. CDR3 nucleotides: TGCAGCGTTTCTAATAGGGGGGATGGACAGGGGGACTATGGCTACACCTTC.

The rearrangement joins TRBV5-5 to TRBJ1-2; D not resolved. V was clipped by 5 bases and J by 4 bases, with 12 bases between them. The length of the CDR3 is 13 residues. Germline V gives CDR1 SGHKS, CDR2 YYEKEE (reference sequence). The CDR3 DNA reads as TGTGCCAGCAGGAGGGTCTGGGGCTATGGCTACACCTTC. Translation gives CASRRVWGYGYTF.

V and J are TRBV28 and TRBJ2-7, with D maybe TRBD1 (5 bases). The CDR3 has 16 residues. V was shortened by 4 bases and J by 0 bases, with 16 bases between the two germline ends. The germline V gene has CDR1 MDHEN and CDR2 SYDVKM. The CDR3 reads CASSSWTPPSSYEQYF. The DNA of the CDR3 is TGTGCCAGCAGTTCCTGGACACCCCCGAGCTCCTACGAGCAGTACTTC.

V gene TRBV10-3 combines with J gene TRBJ1-4; TRBD1 matches at 7 bases. Looked up from germline, CDR1 is ENHRY and CDR2 is SYGVKD. With V trimmed by 6 bases and J by 4 bases, 8 bases remained unmatched. This CDR3 is 15 amino acids long. CDR3 DNA: TGTGCCATCAGACCCACAGGGGCGGTTAATGAAAAACTGTTTTTT. Residues: CAIRPTGAVNEKLFF.

V is TRBV4-1 and J is TRBJ2-1; D perhaps matches TRBD1 (7 bases). Germline loops: CDR1 MGHRA, CDR2 YSYEKL. V was pared by 4 bases and J by 2 bases, with 15 bases between. This CDR3 contains 16 residues. The chain's CDR3 is CASSRGQAGPYNEQFF. The CDR3 coding sequence is TGCGCCAGCAGCCGAGGACAGGCGGGGCCCTACAATGAGCAGTTCTTC.

The V call is TRBV6-5, the J call TRBJ2-5; TRBD2 matches 9 bases. The germline V gene has CDR1 MNHEY and CDR2 SVGAGI. Trimming cost V 6 bases and J 5 bases; bases outside gene matches: 7. This CDR3 has 14 amino acids. CDR3 DNA: TGTGCCAGCAGATTGAATCTAGCGGGGGAGACCCAGTACTTC. This codes for CASRLNLAGETQYF.

The chain couples TRBV29-1 to TRBJ1-1; no clear D gene. The CDR3 extends over 12 amino acids. V lost 3 bases to trimming and J lost 1 base, with 6 bases between them. Per the germline V gene, CDR1 is SQVTM and CDR2 is ANQGSEA. CDR3 sequence reads: CSVDTGNTEAFF. CDR3 coding DNA: TGCAGCGTTGACACGGGGAACACTGAAGCTTTCTTT.

Comment on this clone: Likely a read error: the CDR3 ends without its conserved phenylalanine or tryptophan. The V gene is TRBV5-1, the J gene TRBJ2-7; 8 bases match TRBD1. Germline CDR1 SGHRS, CDR2 YFSETQ. There are 17 residues in the CDR3. V gave up 0 bases and J gave up 2 bases; unmatched junction bases: 10. Here the CDR3 DNA reads TGCGCCAGCAGCTTGGCTGGTTATTGGGACAGGACCTACGAGCAGTACCTC. It encodes CASSLAGYWDRTYEQYL.

Comment on this clone: The sample has other DNA sequences that encode this CDR3 too. The J gene is TRBJ1-5, the V gene TRBV30; maybe TRBD1 (5 bases). V was clipped by 0 bases and J by 7 bases, with 13 bases between them. CDR1 GTSNPN and CDR2 SVGIG come from the germline V gene (reference sequence). This CDR3 spans 14 amino acids. CDR3 coding DNA: TGTGCCTGGAGTGTTCTTGGGGCAGGACAGCCCCAGCATTTT. Encoded protein: CAWSVLGAGQPQHF.

This rearrangement joins TRBV2 to TRBJ1-2, with 9 bases aligning to TRBD1. J lost 10 bases, V lost 5 bases, and 11 bases had no gene match. The CDR3 runs to 14 residues. The germline gives CDR1 SNHLY, CDR2 FYNNEI. The CDR3 region has the DNA TGTGCCAGCAGTCCGGCGGGACAGGGAGTTCCCTACACCTTC. Translation: CASSPAGQGVPYTF.

CDR3: CASSVWDRTFTDTQYF. The CDR3 DNA is TGTGCCAGCAGCGTATGGGACAGGACCTTCACAGATACGCAGTATTTT. The rearrangement links TRBV9 to TRBJ2-3; 8 bases are a match to TRBD1. The CDR3 consists of 16 residues. With V trimmed by 1 base and J by 2 bases, 6 bases remained unmatched. Germline V gene lookup returns CDR1 SGDLS and CDR2 YYNGEE. The variable domain in full, completed from reference TRBV9 and TRBJ2-3, reads DSGVTQTPKHLITATGQRVTLRCSPRSGDLSVYWYQQSLDQGLQFLIQYYNGEERAKGNILERFSAQQFPDLHSELNLSSLELGDSALYFCASSVWDRTFTDTQYFGPGTRLTVL.

This chain uses TRBV30 with TRBJ2-3; 10 bases fit TRBD2. In germline, CDR1 is GTSNPN, CDR2 SVGIG (reference sequence). Trimming removed 3 bases from V and 2 bases from J; junction bases left unmatched: 5. The CDR3 loop spans 15 amino acids. CDR3 amino acids: CAWSQLAGPTDTQYF. The CDR3 DNA is TGTGCCTGGAGCCAACTAGCGGGACCCACAGATACGCAGTATTTT.

This clone was recorded once. The CDR3 protein is CASSLSQAPEQYF. The CDR3 bases are TGTGCCAGCAGTTTATCTCAGGCTCCCGAGCAGTACTTC. The chain recombines TRBV28 with TRBJ2-7; D call uncertain. V lost 1 base to trimming and J lost 6 bases, with 10 bases between them. Germline V gives CDR1 MDHEN, CDR2 SYDVKM. The CDR3 loop spans 13 amino acids.

The rearrangement uses TRBV6-5 and TRBJ1-2; TRBD1 is a possible D gene (6 bases). This CDR3 is 14 amino acids long. Looked up from germline, CDR1 is MNHEY and CDR2 is SVGAGI. Trimming removed 5 bases at V and 8 bases at J, with 18 bases between. Here the CDR3 reads CASSNGGQGGGYTF. CDR3 bases: TGTGCCAGCAGTAACGGGGGGCAAGGGGGGGGCTACACCTTC.

This rearrangement joins TRBV29-1 to TRBJ2-2; the D gene is possibly TRBD2 (5 bases). The CDR3 is 12 residues long. Germline V gives CDR1 SQVTM, CDR2 ANQGSEA. Trimming left V 4 bases short and J 7 bases short, with 10 bases between. CDR3 sequence: CSVGLAVGELFF. The CDR3 region has the DNA TGCAGCGTTGGCCTAGCTGTCGGGGAGCTGTTTTTT.

The rearrangement uses TRBV15 and TRBJ2-1, with 9 bases fitting TRBD2. This CDR3 is built from 15 residues. Germline-derived CDR1 and CDR2 are LNHNV and YYDKDF (reference sequence). V shed 1 base, J shed 7 bases, and the junction held 5 bases outside the gene matches. The CDR3 DNA reads as TGTGCCACCAGCAGAGCGCTAGCGGGAAATAATGAGCAGTTCTTC. Protein sequence: CATSRALAGNNEQFF.

The chain carries TRBV28 and TRBJ2-7, with 8 bases identical to TRBD1. Per germline, CDR1 MDHEN and CDR2 SYDVKM. V shed 6 bases, J shed 9 bases, and the junction held 7 bases outside the gene matches. The CDR3 length is 12 residues. For the CDR3, the DNA is TGTGCCAGCAGGTCAGGGGGCGCGTGGCAGTACTTC. Protein sequence: CASRSGGAWQYF.

This CDR3 reads CASSLSKGDYGYTF. In nucleotides, the CDR3 is TGTGCCAGCAGTTTATCGAAGGGGGACTATGGCTACACCTTC. V and J are TRBV27 and TRBJ1-2, with D tentatively TRBD1 (6 bases). CDR1 and CDR2 (germline): MNHEY, SMNVEV (reference sequence). This CDR3 has 14 residues. Deletions cut 0 bases from V and 3 bases from J, with 8 bases between.

The chain employs TRBV5-1 and TRBJ2-1; the match to TRBD2 covers 11 bases. The length of the CDR3 is 17 residues. Germline CDR1 reads SGHRS; CDR2 reads YFSETQ. The ends lost 2 bases at V and 6 bases at J; junction bases unmatched: 10. CDR3 residues: CASSFDTSGSSSNEQFF. The CDR3 coding sequence is TGCGCCAGCAGCTTTGATACTAGCGGGAGTAGTAGCAATGAGCAGTTCTTC.

The chain couples TRBV12-5 to TRBJ2-5; 8 nucleotides match TRBD2. This CDR3 is 13 amino acids long. The germline CDR1 and CDR2 sequences are LGHNT and FRNRAP. The V and J ends lost 8 bases and 3 bases, in that order; junction bases with no gene match: 5. The DNA for the CDR3 is TGTGCTAGTCGTCCGGGAGGGAAAGAGACCCAGTACTTC. Its protein product is CASRPGGKETQYF.

In the case of this clone: Its ends do not fully match the called genes, so a read error is possible. The genes are TRBV7-7 and TRBJ2-7; D is perhaps TRBD2 (5 bases). The CDR3 sequence is 14 residues long. Germline V CDR1 and CDR2: SSHAT, FNYEAQ (reference sequence). In DNA, the CDR3 is TGTGCTAGCAGCTTAGCGCCAGGTTCCTACGAGCAGTACTTC. This translates into CASSLAPGSYEQYF.

The rearrangement uses TRBV6-1 and TRBJ1-1; no reliable D call. V lost 6 bases to trimming and J lost 0 bases, with 5 bases between them. The CDR3 loop spans 12 amino acids. Germline CDR1 and CDR2: MNHNS and SASEGT. The CDR3 nucleotides are TGTGCCAGCAGCTATTTGAACACTGAAGCTTTCTTT. Its protein is CASSYLNTEAFF.

The V call is TRBV6-1, the J call TRBJ1-2; 10 bases align to TRBD1. This CDR3 has 15 amino acids. V trimming: 9 bases; J trimming: 7 bases; junction bases outside the gene matches: 14. Germline assignment: CDR1 MNHNS and CDR2 SASEGT. The CDR3 sequence: CASTEPGQGILGYTF. CDR3 sequence (DNA): TGTGCCAGTACAGAGCCGGGACAGGGGATACTTGGCTACACCTTC.